A selection of T cell receptor beta chains follows, all from one sample in a study of Graves' ophthalmopathy and Graves' hyperthyroidism. TCRdb itself ran the multiplex PCR reads through MiXCR, one entry per CDR3 protein. The sample holds under 200,000 distinct CDR3 sequences, 30% to 45% seen once. The specimen was peripheral blood. These receptors were taken from a middle-aged woman with Graves' ophthalmopathy. The CDR3 runs from the conserved cysteine through the conserved F or W. A D gene is named only where the DNA matches it firmly. A clone size is listed for some rows: how often the clone was seen (once, few, many), or a class if it is expanded.

cdr3_length: 15
v_call: TRBV6-2/TRBV6-3
d_call: TRBD2
clone_size: many
j_call: TRBJ2-5
cdr3_nt: TGTGCCAGCAGTTCGGGACTAGCGGGAGGGGAGACCCAGTACTTC
cdr3_aa: CASSSGLAGGETQYF

cdr3_length: 18
v_call: TRBV27
d_call: -
clone_size: many
j_call: TRBJ2-3
cdr3_nt: TGTGCCAGCAGTTTGCGGGGTTGGGGGAATGTCGGCACAGATACGCAGTATTTT
cdr3_aa: CASSLRGWGNVGTDTQYF

cdr3_length: 12
v_call: TRBV2
d_call: -
clone_size: many
j_call: TRBJ2-7
cdr3_nt: TGTGCCAGCAGTGAAGTATCAGCGGGGCAGTACTTC
cdr3_aa: CASSEVSAGQYF

cdr3_length: 14
v_call: TRBV4-1
d_call: -
clone_size: many
j_call: TRBJ2-2
cdr3_nt: TGCGCCAGCAGCCAGCGGGTCTTCACCGGGGAGCTGTTTTTT
cdr3_aa: CASSQRVFTGELFF

cdr3_length: 15
v_call: TRBV29-1
d_call: -
clone_size: many
j_call: TRBJ2-1
cdr3_nt: TGCAGCGTTGAAGATTTAGGGGGGATTTACAATGAGCAGTTCTTC
cdr3_aa: CSVEDLGGIYNEQFF

cdr3_length: 13
v_call: TRBV7-2
d_call: -
clone_size: -
j_call: TRBJ1-3
cdr3_nt: TGTGCCTGTTCGGAATCCTTAGACAACACCATATATTTT
cdr3_aa: CACSESLDNTIYF

cdr3_length: 17
v_call: TRBV7-8
d_call: TRBD2
clone_size: few
j_call: TRBJ2-7
cdr3_nt: TGTGCCAGCAGCTTAGTAGGACTAGCGGGACGGCACTACGAGCAGTACTTC
cdr3_aa: CASSLVGLAGRHYEQYF

cdr3_length: 14
v_call: TRBV12-3/TRBV12-4
d_call: -
clone_size: -
j_call: TRBJ1-6
cdr3_nt: TGTGCCAGCAGTTTAAGGACGGTAAATTCACCCCTCCACTTT
cdr3_aa: CASSLRTVNSPLHF

cdr3_length: 12
v_call: TRBV29-1
d_call: -
clone_size: many
j_call: TRBJ1-1
cdr3_nt: TGCAGCGTTGAACCCGTAATTACTGAAGCTTTCTTT
cdr3_aa: CSVEPVITEAFF

cdr3_length: 13
v_call: TRBV7-9
d_call: -
clone_size: many
j_call: TRBJ1-1
cdr3_nt: TGTGCCAGCAGCCGCCTTTACGGGACTGAAGCTTTCTTT
cdr3_aa: CASSRLYGTEAFF

cdr3_length: 14
v_call: TRBV7-8
d_call: TRBD1
clone_size: -
j_call: TRBJ1-2
cdr3_nt: TGTGCCAGCAGCTTAAACAGGGGAACATATGGCTACACCTTC
cdr3_aa: CASSLNRGTYGYTF

cdr3_length: 16
v_call: TRBV20-1
d_call: TRBD1
clone_size: many
j_call: TRBJ1-1
cdr3_nt: TGCAGTGCTAGGGGGGACAGGGTTGGAGGGAACACTGAAGCTTTCTTT
cdr3_aa: CSARGDRVGGNTEAFF

cdr3_length: 16
v_call: TRBV11-2
d_call: -
clone_size: many
j_call: TRBJ2-4
cdr3_nt: TGTGCCAGCAGCTTACGAGGGACCCTAGCCAAAAACATTCAGTACTTC
cdr3_aa: CASSLRGTLAKNIQYF

cdr3_length: 16
v_call: TRBV7-3
d_call: TRBD1
clone_size: -
j_call: TRBJ2-7
cdr3_nt: TGTGCCAGCAGCCTAATTGGGACAGGTGTCTCCTACGAGCAGTACTTC
cdr3_aa: CASSLIGTGVSYEQYF

cdr3_length: 17
v_call: TRBV6-1
d_call: -
clone_size: many
j_call: TRBJ2-7
cdr3_nt: TGTGCCAGCAGTAAAACTTCCGAGGGGGACGCGACGGGGGAGCAGTACTTC
cdr3_aa: CASSKTSEGDATGEQYF

cdr3_length: 13
v_call: TRBV6-1
d_call: -
clone_size: many
j_call: TRBJ1-5
cdr3_nt: TGTGCCAGCAGTGAAGTGGGGGTTCAGCCCCAGCATTTT
cdr3_aa: CASSEVGVQPQHF

cdr3_length: 14
v_call: TRBV28
d_call: TRBD1
clone_size: -
j_call: TRBJ2-7
cdr3_nt: TGTGCCAGCAGTTTAAGGACAGGGGAATACGAGCAGTACTTC
cdr3_aa: CASSLRTGEYEQYF

cdr3_length: 14
v_call: TRBV20-1
d_call: TRBD1
clone_size: many
j_call: TRBJ1-1
cdr3_nt: TGCAGTGCTAGAAGGACAGGGAGGAACACTGAAGCTTTCTTT
cdr3_aa: CSARRTGRNTEAFF

cdr3_length: 11
v_call: TRBV10-3
d_call: TRBD1
clone_size: -
j_call: TRBJ1-2
cdr3_nt: TGTGCCTTGGGGGCAGGGGGCGGCTACACCTTC
cdr3_aa: CALGAGGGYTF

cdr3_length: 13
v_call: TRBV11-2
d_call: -
clone_size: -
j_call: TRBJ2-5
cdr3_nt: TGTGCCAGCATCCTCGGTGTTGGGGAGACCCAGTACTTC
cdr3_aa: CASILGVGETQYF

cdr3_length: 13
v_call: TRBV2
d_call: -
clone_size: -
j_call: TRBJ2-5
cdr3_nt: TGTGCCGGAGGACGGGGTGTCGGGGAGACCCAGTACTTC
cdr3_aa: CAGGRGVGETQYF

cdr3_length: 14
v_call: TRBV28
d_call: -
clone_size: many
j_call: TRBJ2-5
cdr3_nt: TGTGCCAGCAGTTCAGCCCCGAGGAGGGAGACCCAGTACTTC
cdr3_aa: CASSSAPRRETQYF

cdr3_length: 16
v_call: TRBV28
d_call: -
clone_size: -
j_call: TRBJ2-7
cdr3_nt: TGTGCCAGCAGTTTTTCTACAGGTCGGCTTCGGTACGAGCAGTACTTC
cdr3_aa: CASSFSTGRLRYEQYF

cdr3_length: 15
v_call: TRBV20-1
d_call: TRBD2
clone_size: -
j_call: TRBJ2-7
cdr3_nt: TGCAGTGCTAGAACCCGACCGGGAGGAACCTACGAGCAGTACTTC
cdr3_aa: CSARTRPGGTYEQYF

cdr3_length: 15
v_call: TRBV2
d_call: TRBD1
clone_size: -
j_call: TRBJ1-2
cdr3_nt: TGTGCCAGCAGTGCCCACAGGGGACCGGTCTATGGCTACACCTTC
cdr3_aa: CASSAHRGPVYGYTF

cdr3_length: 15
v_call: TRBV15
d_call: TRBD1
clone_size: -
j_call: TRBJ2-5
cdr3_nt: TGTGCCACCAGCCTGGACAGGGGATTGAAAGAGACCCAGTACTTC
cdr3_aa: CATSLDRGLKETQYF

cdr3_length: 15
v_call: TRBV15
d_call: TRBD1
clone_size: many
j_call: TRBJ2-7
cdr3_nt: TGTGCCACCAGCAGAGAATCGACAGGGCCCTACGAGCAGTACTTC
cdr3_aa: CATSRESTGPYEQYF

cdr3_length: 14
v_call: TRBV12-3/TRBV12-4
d_call: -
clone_size: many
j_call: TRBJ2-2
cdr3_nt: TGTGCCAGCAGTTTGGATCAGATCACCGGGGAGCTGTTTTTT
cdr3_aa: CASSLDQITGELFF

cdr3_length: 15
v_call: TRBV27
d_call: -
clone_size: -
j_call: TRBJ1-3
cdr3_nt: TGTGCCAGCAGTTTATCGAAGACAGCGGGAAACACCATATATTTT
cdr3_aa: CASSLSKTAGNTIYF

cdr3_length: 11
v_call: TRBV20-1
d_call: -
clone_size: -
j_call: TRBJ2-7
cdr3_nt: TGCAGTGCTAGGCTCGTCTACGAGCAGTACTTC
cdr3_aa: CSARLVYEQYF

cdr3_length: 12
v_call: TRBV29-1
d_call: -
clone_size: -
j_call: TRBJ2-7
cdr3_nt: TGCAGCGCCGCTCTTGGTCCCCACGAGCAGTACTTC
cdr3_aa: CSAALGPHEQYF

cdr3_length: 14
v_call: TRBV30
d_call: -
clone_size: -
j_call: TRBJ1-6
cdr3_nt: TGTGCCTGGAGTCCCGGGGTTGGCAATTCACCCCTCCACTTT
cdr3_aa: CAWSPGVGNSPLHF

cdr3_length: 11
v_call: TRBV2
d_call: TRBD1
clone_size: many
j_call: TRBJ1-2
cdr3_nt: TGTGCCAGCAGTGAGGCAGGGGGGAAAACCTTC
cdr3_aa: CASSEAGGKTF

cdr3_length: 18
v_call: TRBV11-2
d_call: -
clone_size: -
j_call: TRBJ2-1
cdr3_nt: TGTGCCAGCAGCTTAGACTGGGACGGACTAAATCCTTACAATGAGCAGTTCTTC
cdr3_aa: CASSLDWDGLNPYNEQFF

cdr3_length: 13
v_call: TRBV28
d_call: -
clone_size: many
j_call: TRBJ1-3
cdr3_nt: TGTGCCAGCAGCGGAGGAAACGTAAACACCATATATTTT
cdr3_aa: CASSGGNVNTIYF

cdr3_length: 14
v_call: TRBV6-1
d_call: -
clone_size: -
j_call: TRBJ1-5
cdr3_nt: TGTGCCAGCAGTGAATGGGCAGGGAGGCAGCCCCAGCATTTT
cdr3_aa: CASSEWAGRQPQHF

cdr3_length: 16
v_call: TRBV6-2/TRBV6-3
d_call: TRBD1
clone_size: -
j_call: TRBJ1-1
cdr3_nt: TGTGCCAGCAGTTACCCGGGTGAGGGGGCGCACACTGAAGCTTTCTTT
cdr3_aa: CASSYPGEGAHTEAFF

cdr3_length: 15
v_call: TRBV30
d_call: -
clone_size: -
j_call: TRBJ1-1
cdr3_nt: TGTGCCTGGACCCTAGAGGTAGCCCCGAACACTGAAGCTTTCTTT
cdr3_aa: CAWTLEVAPNTEAFF

cdr3_length: 15
v_call: TRBV15
d_call: TRBD2
clone_size: -
j_call: TRBJ2-7
cdr3_nt: TGTGCCACCAGCAGAGATCCGGCGGGAGCGGACGAGCAGTACTTC
cdr3_aa: CATSRDPAGADEQYF

cdr3_length: 15
v_call: TRBV6-1
d_call: -
clone_size: many
j_call: TRBJ2-7
cdr3_nt: TGTGCCAGCAGAAGGTTAGAAGGGTCGGGTTACGAGCAGTACTTC
cdr3_aa: CASRRLEGSGYEQYF

cdr3_length: 13
v_call: TRBV12-3/TRBV12-4
d_call: -
clone_size: -
j_call: TRBJ2-7
cdr3_nt: TGTGCCAGCGAGCGCAGCGGCTCCTACGAGCAGTACTTC
cdr3_aa: CASERSGSYEQYF

cdr3_length: 17
v_call: TRBV19
d_call: TRBD1
clone_size: many
j_call: TRBJ1-1
cdr3_nt: TGTGCCAGTAGGAAACGGGACAGGGGGAGTTTGACTTCTGAAGCTTTCTTT
cdr3_aa: CASRKRDRGSLTSEAFF

cdr3_length: 14
v_call: TRBV7-2
d_call: -
clone_size: many
j_call: TRBJ2-5
cdr3_nt: TGTGCCAGCAGCTTAGGGACAGCGCGAGAGACCCAGTACTTC
cdr3_aa: CASSLGTARETQYF

cdr3_length: 14
v_call: TRBV12-3/TRBV12-4
d_call: -
clone_size: many
j_call: TRBJ1-6
cdr3_nt: TGTGCCAGCAGTTTTAGACTAAGAGGGGGACCCCTCCACTTT
cdr3_aa: CASSFRLRGGPLHF

cdr3_length: 13
v_call: TRBV6-2/TRBV6-3
d_call: TRBD1
clone_size: -
j_call: TRBJ2-4
cdr3_nt: TGTGCCAGCCAACAGGGGGGCAAAAACATTCAGTACTTC
cdr3_aa: CASQQGGKNIQYF

cdr3_length: 13
v_call: TRBV12-3/TRBV12-4
d_call: TRBD1
clone_size: -
j_call: TRBJ1-2
cdr3_nt: TGTGCCAGCAGCGGGACAGGGGGCGGTGGCTACACCTTC
cdr3_aa: CASSGTGGGGYTF

cdr3_length: 14
v_call: TRBV2
d_call: TRBD1
clone_size: many
j_call: TRBJ2-2
cdr3_nt: TGTGCCAGCAGCGGACAGGGAGGCACCGGGGAGCTGTTTTTT
cdr3_aa: CASSGQGGTGELFF

cdr3_length: 15
v_call: TRBV2
d_call: TRBD1
clone_size: many
j_call: TRBJ1-5
cdr3_nt: TGTGCCAGCAGGACCGGACAGGGGATCAATCAGCCCCAGCATTTT
cdr3_aa: CASRTGQGINQPQHF

cdr3_length: 14
v_call: TRBV5-1
d_call: -
clone_size: many
j_call: TRBJ1-2
cdr3_nt: TGCGCCAGCAGCCCTGGGTCGGCCAGGGGAGGCTACACCTTC
cdr3_aa: CASSPGSARGGYTF

cdr3_length: 14
v_call: TRBV12-3/TRBV12-4
d_call: -
clone_size: many
j_call: TRBJ1-1
cdr3_nt: TGTGCCAGCAGTTTATGGACTCTGAACACTGAAGCTTTCTTT
cdr3_aa: CASSLWTLNTEAFF

cdr3_length: 15
v_call: TRBV6-1
d_call: TRBD1
clone_size: -
j_call: TRBJ2-4
cdr3_nt: TGTGCCAGCAGTGGACAGGGGGGAACCAAAAACATTCAGTACTTC
cdr3_aa: CASSGQGGTKNIQYF

cdr3_length: 15
v_call: TRBV28
d_call: TRBD1
clone_size: many
j_call: TRBJ1-1
cdr3_nt: TGTGCCAGCAGTTTCAGGGGGCGCATGAACACTGAAGCTTTCTTT
cdr3_aa: CASSFRGRMNTEAFF

cdr3_length: 16
v_call: TRBV6-5
d_call: -
clone_size: many
j_call: TRBJ2-2
cdr3_nt: TGTGCCAGCAGTTACTCGAGGCGGCTCGATGTTGGGGAGCTGTTTTTT
cdr3_aa: CASSYSRRLDVGELFF

cdr3_length: 15
v_call: TRBV20-1
d_call: TRBD2
clone_size: many
j_call: TRBJ2-3
cdr3_nt: TGCAGTGCTAGAGATCGGGGGGGGAACACAGATACGCAGTATTTT
cdr3_aa: CSARDRGGNTDTQYF